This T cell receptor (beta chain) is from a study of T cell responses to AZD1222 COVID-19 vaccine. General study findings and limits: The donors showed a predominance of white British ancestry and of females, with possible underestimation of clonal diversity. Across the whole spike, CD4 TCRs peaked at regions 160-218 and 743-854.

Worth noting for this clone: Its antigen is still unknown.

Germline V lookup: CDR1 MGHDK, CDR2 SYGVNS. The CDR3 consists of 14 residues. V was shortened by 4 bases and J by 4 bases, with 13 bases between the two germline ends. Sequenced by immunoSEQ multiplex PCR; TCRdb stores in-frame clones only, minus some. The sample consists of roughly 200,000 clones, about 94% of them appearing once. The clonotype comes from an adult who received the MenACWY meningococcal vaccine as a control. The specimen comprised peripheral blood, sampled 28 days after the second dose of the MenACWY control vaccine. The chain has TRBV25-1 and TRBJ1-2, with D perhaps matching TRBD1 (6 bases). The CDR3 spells CASSAPGDGYGYTF. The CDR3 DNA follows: TGTGCCAGCAGTGCCCCAGGGGACGGCTATGGCTACACCTTC.